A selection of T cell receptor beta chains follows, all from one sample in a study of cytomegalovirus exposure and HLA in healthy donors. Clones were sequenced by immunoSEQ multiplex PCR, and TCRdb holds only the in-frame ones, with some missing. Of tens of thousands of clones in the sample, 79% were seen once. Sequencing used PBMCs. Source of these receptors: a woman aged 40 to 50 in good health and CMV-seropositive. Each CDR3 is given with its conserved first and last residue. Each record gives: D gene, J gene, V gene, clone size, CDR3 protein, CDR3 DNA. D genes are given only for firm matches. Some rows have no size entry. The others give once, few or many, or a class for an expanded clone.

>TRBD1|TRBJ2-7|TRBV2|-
CASRRGGTGSYEQYF
TGTGCCAGCAGAAGGGGAGGGACAGGGTCCTACGAGCAGTACTTC
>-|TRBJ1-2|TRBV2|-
CASSEALGGYGYTF
TGTGCCAGCAGTGAAGCGCTAGGGGGATATGGCTACACCTTC
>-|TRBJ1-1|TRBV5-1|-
CASSLTGSGNTEAFF
TGCGCCAGCAGCTTGACAGGGTCCGGGAACACTGAAGCTTTCTTT
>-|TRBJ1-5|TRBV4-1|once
CASSQDPAGADSQPQHF
TGCGCCAGCAGCCAAGATCCGGCGGGGGCCGATTCACAGCCCCAGCATTTT
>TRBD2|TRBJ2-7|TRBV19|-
CASSQNGGGYEQYF
TGTGCCAGTAGCCAGAACGGCGGGGGGTACGAGCAGTACTTC
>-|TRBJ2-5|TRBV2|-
CASSESETQYF
TGTGCCAGCAGTGAATCGGAGACCCAGTACTTC
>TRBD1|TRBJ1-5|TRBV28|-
CASSSRQGLGNQPQHF
TGTGCCAGCAGTTCCCGACAGGGCTTAGGGAATCAGCCCCAGCATTTT
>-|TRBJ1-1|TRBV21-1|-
CASWTTNTEAFF
TGTGCCAGCTGGACAACTAACACTGAAGCTTTCTTT
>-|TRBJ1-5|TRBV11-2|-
CASSLDPAGPQHF
TGTGCCAGCAGCTTAGATCCGGCAGGGCCCCAGCATTTT
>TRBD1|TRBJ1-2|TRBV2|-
CASSRDRIYGYTF
TGTGCCAGCAGCCGGGACAGGATCTATGGCTACACCTTC
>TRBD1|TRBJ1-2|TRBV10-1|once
CASRGGQGGRNYGYTF
TGCGCCAGCAGGGGGGGACAGGGAGGGAGGAACTATGGCTACACCTTC
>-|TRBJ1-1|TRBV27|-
CASSLRVALEAFF
TGTGCCAGCAGTTTACGGGTAGCCTTAGAAGCTTTCTTT
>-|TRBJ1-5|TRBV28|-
CASISGGAGNQPQHF
TGTGCCAGCATAAGTGGGGGGGCGGGCAATCAGCCCCAGCATTTT
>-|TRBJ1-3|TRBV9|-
CASSVGAFGNTIYF
TGTGCCAGCAGCGTAGGGGCTTTTGGAAACACCATATATTTT
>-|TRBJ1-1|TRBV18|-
CASSPNINTEAFF
TGTGCCAGCTCACCCAACATAAACACTGAAGCTTTCTTT
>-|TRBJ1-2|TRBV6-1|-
CATARPGNYGYTF
TGCGCCACGGCTCGGCCAGGGAACTATGGCTACACCTTC
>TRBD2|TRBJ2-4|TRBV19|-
CASRPPWTGLAGVGADIQYF
TGTGCCAGTAGGCCACCTTGGACAGGCCTAGCGGGAGTGGGTGCGGACATTCAGTACTTC
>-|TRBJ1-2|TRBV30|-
CAWSAKSGYTF
TGTGCCTGGAGTGCAAAGAGTGGCTACACCTTC
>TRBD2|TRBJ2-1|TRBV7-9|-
CASSLPSGGQETYNEQFF
TGTGCCAGCAGCTTACCTAGCGGGGGGCAAGAAACCTACAATGAGCAGTTCTTC
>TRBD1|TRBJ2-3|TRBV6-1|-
CASSGGTGGWRDTQYF
TGTGCCAGCAGTGGGGGGACAGGGGGCTGGAGAGATACGCAGTATTTT
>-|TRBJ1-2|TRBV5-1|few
CASSLTGFQGGYTF
TGCGCCAGCAGCTTAACAGGATTCCAAGGGGGCTACACCTTC
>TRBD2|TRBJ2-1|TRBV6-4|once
CASSPLAGGYNEQFF
TGTGCCAGCAGCCCACTAGCGGGAGGATACAATGAGCAGTTCTTC